The 29 T cell receptor beta chains below come from one sample, sequenced in a study of regulatory T cells in long-lasting Graves disease. Relying on iRepertoire HTBI primers and Arm-PCR of CDR3 regions, the team built TCR beta libraries. TCRdb processed the multiplex PCR reads anew with MiXCR; each CDR3 protein has one entry. Of some 250,000 distinct CDR3 sequences listed, 20% are singletons. The time point here: newly diagnosed GD, antithyroid drugs for less than 3 months. PBMC-extracted RNA yielded the TCR library. The input for sequencing was peripheral blood mononuclear cells (PBMCs), taken at new diagnosis, from a patient treated with antithyroid drugs. The receptors come from a female donor with Graves disease.

Points on this clonotype: Only one base separates this from a far larger clonotype, so it likely reflects a read error. V and J are TRBV11-2 and TRBJ2-5; perhaps TRBD1 as D (5 bases). V was cut by 2 bases and J by 8 bases, with 15 bases left in between. The CDR3 has 14 amino acids. CDR1 is SGHAT, CDR2 FQNNGV, per germline. CDR3 protein: CASSLRRDRDTQYF. For the CDR3, the DNA is TGTGCCAGCAGCTTACGAAGAGACAGAGATACCCAGTACTTC.

In this sample, this clonotype turned up many times. The chain carries TRBV28 and TRBJ1-1, with 7 positions matching TRBD1. The CDR3 is made up of 12 amino acids. The trim removed 6 bases at V and 7 bases at J, leaving 5 bases unmatched. The germline gives CDR1 MDHEN, CDR2 SYDVKM. The CDR3 protein is CASRERDSEAFF. Here the CDR3 DNA reads TGTGCCAGCAGAGAGAGGGACAGTGAAGCTTTCTTT.

This clonotype was detected ten times or more. The V and J genes are TRBV10-3 and TRBJ1-2; possible D gene TRBD1, 6 bases. Germline CDR1 reads ENHRY; CDR2 reads SYGVKD. This CDR3 is built from 13 residues. Trimming left V 11 bases short and J 5 bases short, with 18 bases between. The CDR3 nucleotides are TGTGCCGTTACGACAGGCCGCCAATATGGCTACACCTTC. Encoded protein: CAVTTGRQYGYTF.

Ten or more counts support this clonotype. This chain connects TRBV20-1 to TRBJ1-2; D is unresolved. CDR1 and CDR2 from the germline V gene are DFQATT and SNEGSKA (reference sequence). This CDR3 has 14 residues. V lost 2 bases to trimming and J lost 4 bases, with 14 bases between them. The CDR3 DNA reads TGCAGTGCTAGACTCCGGGGAGATAGCTATGGCTACACCTTC. Residues: CSARLRGDSYGYTF.

This clonotype has only a few counts. One end of the junction fails to match germline, which may point to a read error. This sequence joins TRBV3-1 and TRBJ2-3; TRBD2 aligns across 11 bases. Germline CDR1 is LGHDT and CDR2 is YNNKEL (reference sequence). This CDR3 has 12 residues. The CDR3 sequence is CASSRGLAGGHF. The CDR3 coding sequence is TGTGCCAGCAGCCGGGGTCTAGCGGGAGGACATTTT.

This clonotype was picked up a small number of times. The chain recombines TRBV28 with TRBJ1-2; the match to TRBD1 covers 10 bases. CDR1 and CDR2 (germline): MDHEN, SYDVKM. CDR3 length: 14 amino acids. V lost 4 bases to trimming and J lost 7 bases; unmatched junction nucleotides: 6. The CDR3 region is CASSSGQGRGGYTF. The CDR3 DNA follows: TGTGCCAGCAGTTCGGGACAGGGGCGGGGTGGCTACACCTTC.

This clonotype was counted at least ten times. The chain employs TRBV27 and TRBJ2-2; possibly TRBD1 for D (6 bases). V lost 6 bases and J 9 bases, leaving 11 bases between the germline ends. The CDR3 length is 12 residues. CDR1 and CDR2 (germline): MNHEY, SMNVEV (reference sequence). The CDR3 DNA reads TGTGCCAGCAGGGGGGCTCGGAGGGAGCTGTTTTTT. Amino acids: CASRGARRELFF.

This clonotype was recorded at least ten times. V gene TRBV7-9 combines with J gene TRBJ2-5; TRBD1 is a possible D gene (5 bases). The CDR3 is made up of 16 amino acids. Germline V gives CDR1 SEHNR, CDR2 FQNEAQ (reference sequence). Trimming shortened V by 3 bases and J by 1 base, and 15 bases separated the two germline ends. The CDR3 bases are TGTGCCAGCAGCTTCCCCCCAGGGTTGGCCCAAGAGACCCAGTACTTC. Translating gives CASSFPPGLAQETQYF. Full variable domain (missing parts from reference TRBV7-9 and TRBJ2-5): DTGVSQNPRHKITKRGQNVTFRCDPISEHNRLYWYRQTLGQGPEFLTYFQNEAQLEKSRLLSDRFSAERPKGSFSTLEIQRTEQGDSAMYLCASSFPPGLAQETQYFGPGTRLLVL.

This clonotype was counted ten times or more. The V and J genes are TRBV7-6 and TRBJ2-1; D possibly corresponds to TRBD2 (6 bases). Looked up from germline, CDR1 is SGHVS and CDR2 is FNYEAQ. Trimming took 6 bases from V and 6 from J, leaving 18 bases between them. This CDR3 comprises 15 residues. CDR3 sequence reads: CASRMGQEGINEQFF. As DNA, the CDR3 is TGTGCCAGCAGGATGGGGCAGGAGGGCATCAATGAGCAGTTCTTC.

This clonotype was seen at least ten times. The chain carries TRBV19 and TRBJ2-7, with D perhaps matching TRBD2 (5 bases). V lost 4 bases, J lost 9 bases, and 16 bases lay in between. This CDR3 is 13 amino acids long. Germline assignment: CDR1 LNHDA and CDR2 SQIVND (reference sequence). The CDR3 sequence: CASSRGLSDGQYF. In DNA form, the CDR3 reads TGTGCCAGTAGTAGAGGACTTTCCGACGGGCAGTACTTC.

With regard to this clonotype: This could be a read error, since a much larger clone is one nucleotide away. The chain couples TRBV6-9 to TRBJ2-2; a possible D gene is TRBD1 (5 bases). Germline V gene sequence: CDR1 MNHGY, CDR2 SVAAGI. With 3 bases removed from V and 8 bases from J, the gap between germline ends came to 19 bases. The CDR3 is 16 amino acids. The CDR3: CASSYSDRLNKGELFF. CDR3 in DNA: TGTGCCAGCAGTTACTCAGACAGACTGAACAAGGGGGAGCTGTTTTTT.

There are many counts of this clonotype. The rearrangement uses TRBV3-1 and TRBJ2-5; 9 bases map to TRBD1. V lost 1 base to trimming and J lost 4 bases; unmatched junction nucleotides: 4. Germline V lookup: CDR1 LGHDT, CDR2 YNNKEL (reference sequence). This CDR3 comprises 15 residues. This CDR3 is CASSQGDRVSETQYF. As DNA, the CDR3 is TGTGCCAGCAGCCAAGGGGACAGGGTGTCAGAGACCCAGTACTTC.

This clonotype was counted at least ten times. This sequence joins TRBV14 and TRBJ2-3; 14 nucleotides agree with TRBD2. With V trimmed by 5 bases and J by 0 bases, 4 bases remained unmatched. The CDR3 covers 17 residues. Germline V gene data show CDR1 as SGHDN and CDR2 as FVKESK. CDR3 bases: TGTGCCAGCAGCAGACTAGCGGGAGGGACTAGCACAGATACGCAGTATTTT. This gives the protein CASSRLAGGTSTDTQYF.

This clonotype came up many times. This chain joins TRBV9 and TRBJ2-1; a weak D match, TRBD2 (5 bases). CDR1 and CDR2 (germline): SGDLS, YYNGEE. The CDR3 sequence is 18 residues long. The V and J ends lost 4 bases and 2 bases respectively, with 22 bases between them. CDR3 sequence reads: CASSPRGPISGAYNEQFF. CDR3 nucleotides: TGTGCCAGCAGCCCGAGAGGTCCCATAAGCGGAGCCTACAATGAGCAGTTCTTC.

Worth noting for this clonotype: A far larger clone differs by one base, so this is likely a read error. The chain joins TRBV11-2 to TRBJ2-1; D unclear. With 5 bases removed from V and 10 bases from J, the gap between germline ends came to 18 bases. Germline V lookup: CDR1 SGHAT, CDR2 FQNNGV. This CDR3 region has 14 residues. The CDR3 reads CASSIWTDDYEQFF. CDR3 sequence (DNA): TGTGCCAGCAGCATCTGGACGGATGATTACGAGCAGTTCTTC.

CDR3 DNA: TGTGCCAGCAGCGCTCTACTAGCGGGGGCCACAGATACGCAGTATTTT. Translated: CASSALLAGATDTQYF. This rearrangement joins TRBV9 to TRBJ2-3; TRBD2 matches at 11 bases. The junction had 5 bases not matched to a gene; V was cut back by 3 bases and J by 2 bases. Looked up from germline, CDR1 is SGDLS and CDR2 is YYNGEE. The CDR3 sequence is 16 residues long.

This clonotype was seen a handful of times. This chain uses TRBV15 with TRBJ2-3; no firm D call. V gave up 6 bases and J gave up 2 bases, with 9 bases separating them. The CDR3 consists of 13 residues. CDR1 and CDR2 (germline): LNHNV, YYDKDF (reference sequence). CDR3 bases: TGTGCCACCAGGTGGGCTAACACAGATACGCAGTATTTT. Its translation is CATRWANTDTQYF.

In this sample, this clonotype turned up a few times. The rearrangement links TRBV20-1 to TRBJ2-7; 8 bases are shared with TRBD2. CDR3 size: 16 residues. The V gene end was trimmed by 4 bases and the J gene end by 3 bases; junction bases not matched to a gene: 14. In germline, CDR1 is DFQATT, CDR2 SNEGSKA (reference sequence). The CDR3 region is CSAISTEPGTSYEQYF. The CDR3 nucleotides read TGCAGTGCTATTTCGACCGAACCCGGGACTAGCTACGAGCAGTACTTC.

As to this clonotype: This likely reflects a read error, since a far larger clone is one base away. Written as DNA, the CDR3 is TGTGCCAGCAGCCCGGACAGGGCTCGTGAGCAGTACTTC. This gives the protein CASSPDRAREQYF. The chain combines TRBV11-2 with TRBJ2-7; 8 positions agree with TRBD1. Germline-derived CDR1 and CDR2 are SGHAT and FQNNGV. The CDR3 runs to 13 residues. Trimming removed 5 bases from V and 7 bases from J; junction bases left unmatched: 7.

This clonotype appeared many times. This sequence joins TRBV18 and TRBJ1-5; possibly TRBD1 for D (6 bases). V lost 2 bases and J 4 bases, leaving 12 bases between the germline ends. The CDR3 covers 15 residues. From germline, CDR1 is KGHSH and CDR2 LQKENI. This CDR3 reads CASSPLAGVNQPQHF. CDR3 sequence (DNA): TGTGCCAGCTCACCATTGGCAGGGGTAAATCAGCCCCAGCATTTT.

This clonotype was detected once. This clone may be a read error of a much larger clone one base away. This sequence joins TRBV6-5 and TRBJ2-3; D uncertain. This CDR3 region has 11 residues. CDR1 is MNHEY and CDR2 is SVGAGI in the germline V gene. In nucleotides, the CDR3 is TGTGCCAGCAGTTACCCAGATGCGCAGTATTTT. This translates into CASSYPDAQYF.

The rearrangement joins TRBV25-1 to TRBJ1-6; a possible D gene is TRBD1 (6 bases). The CDR3 consists of 14 residues. Germline assignment: CDR1 MGHDK and CDR2 SYGVNS. V shed 4 bases and J shed 7 bases, with 11 bases lying between them. CDR3 nucleotides: TGTGCCAGCAGTGTACAGGGTTTGAATTCACCCCTCCACTTT. Translated: CASSVQGLNSPLHF.

Many counts were recorded for this clonotype. A junction end diverges from the germline sequence, so it may reflect a read error. V usage is TRBV5-1 and J usage is TRBJ2-3; D possibly matches TRBD1 or TRBD2 (6 bases each). The CDR3 is 16 residues long. Germline V gene data show CDR1 as SGHRS and CDR2 as YFSETQ. The CDR3 loop reads CASSPDGGANTDTQYF. Here the CDR3 DNA reads TGTGCCAGCAGCCCGGACGGGGGCGCAAACACAGATACGCAGTATTTT.

This clonotype was counted at least ten times. DNA of the CDR3: TGCAGTGCTATCTTGCGGGGGGGCACAGATACGCAGTATTTT. Its translation: CSAILRGGTDTQYF. V gene TRBV20-1 combines with J gene TRBJ2-3; 8 bases line up with TRBD2. V gave up 4 bases and J gave up 1 base; unmatched junction bases: 4. Germline lookup yields CDR1 DFQATT and CDR2 SNEGSKA (reference sequence). This CDR3 has 14 residues.

This clonotype was observed many times. The chain uses TRBV2 and TRBJ2-5, with 9 bases fitting TRBD1. This CDR3 spans 14 amino acids. In germline, CDR1 is SNHLY, CDR2 FYNNEI. Trimming removed 8 bases from V and 3 bases from J; junction bases left unmatched: 7. CDR3 in amino acids: CASRDRVQEETQYF. In nucleotides, the CDR3 is TGTGCCAGCCGGGACAGGGTACAAGAAGAGACCCAGTACTTC.

This clonotype showed up many times. The rearrangement uses TRBV3-1 and TRBJ2-1; TRBD2 agrees at 8 bases. This CDR3 is 17 amino acids long. J was trimmed by 2 bases and V by 0 bases; bases with no gene match: 6. Per the germline V gene, CDR1 is LGHDT and CDR2 is YNNKEL (reference sequence). The chain's CDR3 is CASSQDEAGVPYNEQFF. CDR3 sequence (DNA): TGTGCCAGCAGCCAAGATGAAGCGGGGGTCCCCTACAATGAGCAGTTCTTC.

This clonotype turned up a few times. Sequence at one end of the junction differs from germline and may be a read error. This chain connects TRBV2 to TRBJ2-3; TRBD2 agrees at 7 bases. The CDR3 consists of 16 residues. Germline V lookup: CDR1 SNHLY, CDR2 FYNNEI. CDR3 nucleotide sequence: TGCGCCAGCAGCCAAGATAGGGACTACGGAAGCGATACGCAGTATTTT. Its protein product is CASSQDRDYGSDTQYF. The complete variable domain, with remaining parts taken from reference TRBV2 and TRBJ2-3, reads EPEVTQTPSHQVTQMGQEVILRCVPISNHLYFYWYRQILGQKVEFLVSFYNNEISEKSEIFDDQFSVERPDGSNFTLKIRSTKLEDSAMYFCASSQDRDYGSDTQYFGPGTRLTVL.

The sample holds many counts of this clonotype. This chain uses TRBV2 with TRBJ1-5; D remains ambiguous. The CDR3 runs to 13 residues. Looked up from germline, CDR1 is SNHLY and CDR2 is FYNNEI. Trimming stripped 8 bases from V and 2 bases from J, with 10 bases between. The DNA of the CDR3 is TGTGCCAGCTCTGAATCGGGCAATCAGCCCCAGCATTTT. This gives the protein CASSESGNQPQHF. Based on the CDR3 plus reference TRBV2 and TRBJ1-5, the full variable domain is EPEVTQTPSHQVTQMGQEVILRCVPISNHLYFYWYRQILGQKVEFLVSFYNNEISEKSEIFDDQFSVERPDGSNFTLKIRSTKLEDSAMYFCASSESGNQPQHFGDGTRLSIL.

This clonotype has at least ten counts. An end of the junction does not agree with germline; a read error may underlie this. This chain joins TRBV20-1 and TRBJ2-5; 10 bases fit TRBD2. CDR3 size: 12 residues. CDR1 and CDR2 (germline): DFQATT, SNEGSKA (reference sequence). The CDR3 DNA is TGCAGTGCTAGACTAGCGGGAGCGGGTTGGCACTTC. It yields the protein CSARLAGAGWHF.